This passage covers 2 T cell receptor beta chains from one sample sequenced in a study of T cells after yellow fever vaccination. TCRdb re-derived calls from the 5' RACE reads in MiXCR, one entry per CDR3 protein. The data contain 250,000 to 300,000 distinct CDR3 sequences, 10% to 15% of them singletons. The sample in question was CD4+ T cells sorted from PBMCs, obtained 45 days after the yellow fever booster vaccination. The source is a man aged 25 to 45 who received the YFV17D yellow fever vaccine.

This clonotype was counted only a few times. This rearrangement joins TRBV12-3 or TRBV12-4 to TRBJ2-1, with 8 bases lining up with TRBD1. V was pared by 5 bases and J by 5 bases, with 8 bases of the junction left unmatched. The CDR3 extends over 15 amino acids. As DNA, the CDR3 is TGTGCCAGCAGTCAGGACAGGGCGGGCAACAATGAGCAGTTCTTC. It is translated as CASSQDRAGNNEQFF.

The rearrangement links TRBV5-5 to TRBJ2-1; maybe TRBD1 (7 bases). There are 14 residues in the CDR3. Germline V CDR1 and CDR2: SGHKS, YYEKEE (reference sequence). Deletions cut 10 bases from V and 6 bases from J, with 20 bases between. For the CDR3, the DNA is TGTGCCTCTGGAGGGGGCGCGGTCCCCAATGAGCAGTTCTTC. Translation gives CASGGGAVPNEQFF.